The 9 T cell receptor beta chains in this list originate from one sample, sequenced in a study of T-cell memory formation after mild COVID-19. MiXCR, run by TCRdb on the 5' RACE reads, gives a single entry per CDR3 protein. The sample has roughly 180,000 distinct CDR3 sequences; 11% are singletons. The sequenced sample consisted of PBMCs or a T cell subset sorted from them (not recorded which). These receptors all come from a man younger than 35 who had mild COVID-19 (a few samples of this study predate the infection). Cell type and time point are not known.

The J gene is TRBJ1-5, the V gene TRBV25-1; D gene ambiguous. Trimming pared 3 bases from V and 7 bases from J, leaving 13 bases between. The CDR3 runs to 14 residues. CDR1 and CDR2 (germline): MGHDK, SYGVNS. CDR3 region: CASSEFHESQPQHF. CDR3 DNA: TGTGCCAGCAGTGAGTTCCACGAGAGCCAGCCCCAGCATTTT. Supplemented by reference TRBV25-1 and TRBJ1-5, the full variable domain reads EADIYQTPRYLVIGTGKKITLECSQTMGHDKMYWYQQDPGMELHLIHYSYGVNSTEKGDLSSESTVSRIRTEHFPLTLESARPSHTSQYLCASSEFHESQPQHFGDGTRLSIL.

The CDR3 reads CASSLQLYQETQYF. CDR3 nucleotides: TGTGCCAGCAGCTTGCAGCTATATCAAGAGACCCAGTACTTC. The chain employs TRBV5-5 and TRBJ2-5; D uncertain. Trimming took off 1 base at V and 2 bases at J, with 9 bases between the two ends. This CDR3 is 14 amino acids long. From germline, CDR1 is SGHKS and CDR2 YYEKEE (reference sequence).

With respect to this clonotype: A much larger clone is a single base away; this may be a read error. The CDR3: CASSYSAGTLVETQYF. The CDR3 DNA sequence: TGTGCCAGCAGTTACTCGGCAGGGACCCTGGTGGAGACCCAGTACTTC. The chain links TRBV6-5 to TRBJ2-5; tentatively, D is TRBD1 or TRBD2 (5 bases each). Trimming left V 0 bases short and J 5 bases short, with 16 bases between. The CDR3 loop spans 16 amino acids. Germline lookup yields CDR1 MNHEY and CDR2 SVGAGI.

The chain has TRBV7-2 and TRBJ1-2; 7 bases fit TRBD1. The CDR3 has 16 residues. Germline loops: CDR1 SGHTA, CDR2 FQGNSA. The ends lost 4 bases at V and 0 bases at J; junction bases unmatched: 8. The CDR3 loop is CASSSYLGGPNYGYTF. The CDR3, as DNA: TGTGCCAGCAGCTCTTACCTAGGGGGCCCTAACTATGGCTACACCTTC.

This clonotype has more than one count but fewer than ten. In DNA form, the CDR3 reads TGTGCCAGCAAGACGACAGGGGGCGGATTCGCTGAAGCTTTCTTT. Protein product: CASKTTGGGFAEAFF. This sequence joins TRBV6-6 and TRBJ1-1; TRBD1 matches 10 bases. With 7 bases clipped from V and 6 bases from J, the junction kept 11 bases outside the gene matches. The CDR3 loop spans 15 amino acids. Germline V gene data show CDR1 as MNHNY and CDR2 as SVGAGI (reference sequence).

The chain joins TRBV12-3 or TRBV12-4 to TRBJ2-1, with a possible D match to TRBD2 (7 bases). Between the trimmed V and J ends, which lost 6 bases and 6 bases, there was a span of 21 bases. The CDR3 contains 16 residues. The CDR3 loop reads CASSPAWGGALNEQFF. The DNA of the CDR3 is TGTGCCAGCAGCCCAGCATGGGGGGGGGCCCTCAATGAGCAGTTCTTC.

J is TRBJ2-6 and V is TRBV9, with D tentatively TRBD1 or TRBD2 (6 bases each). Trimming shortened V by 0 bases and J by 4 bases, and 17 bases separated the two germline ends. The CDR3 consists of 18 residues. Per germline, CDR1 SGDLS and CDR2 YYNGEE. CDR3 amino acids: CASSVGAVWGAGANVLTF. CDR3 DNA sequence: TGTGCCAGCAGCGTAGGCGCGGTCTGGGGGGCCGGGGCCAACGTCCTGACTTTC.

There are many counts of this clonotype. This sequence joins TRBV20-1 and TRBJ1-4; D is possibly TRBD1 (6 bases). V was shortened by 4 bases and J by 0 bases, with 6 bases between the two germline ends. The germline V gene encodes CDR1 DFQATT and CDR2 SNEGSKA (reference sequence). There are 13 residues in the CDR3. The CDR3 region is CSATGATNEKLFF. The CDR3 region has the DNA TGCAGTGCTACAGGGGCAACTAATGAAAAACTGTTTTTT.

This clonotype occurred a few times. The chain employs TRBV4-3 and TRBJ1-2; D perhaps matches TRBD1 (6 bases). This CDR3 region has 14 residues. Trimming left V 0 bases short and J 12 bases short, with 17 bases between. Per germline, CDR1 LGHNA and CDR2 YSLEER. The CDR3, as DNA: TGCGCCAGCAGCCAAGAACAGGGTCGGTGGGCTAACACCTTC. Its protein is CASSQEQGRWANTF.